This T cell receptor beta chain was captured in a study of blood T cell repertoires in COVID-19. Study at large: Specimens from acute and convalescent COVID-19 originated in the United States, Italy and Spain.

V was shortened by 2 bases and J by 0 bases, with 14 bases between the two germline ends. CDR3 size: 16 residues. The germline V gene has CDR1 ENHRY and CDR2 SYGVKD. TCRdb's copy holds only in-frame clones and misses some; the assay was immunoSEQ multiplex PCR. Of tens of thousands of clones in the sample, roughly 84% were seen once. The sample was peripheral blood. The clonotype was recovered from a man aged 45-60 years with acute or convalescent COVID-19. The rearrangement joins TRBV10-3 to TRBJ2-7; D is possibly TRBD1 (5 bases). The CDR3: CAISERGRLSSYEQYF. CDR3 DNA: TGTGCCATCAGTGAGAGGGGTAGGCTGAGCTCCTACGAGCAGTACTTC.